Listed here are 17 T cell receptor beta chains from one sample, sequenced in a study of T-cell memory formation after mild COVID-19 (dated by TCRdb to about 2021). Preparation of the library involved 5' RACE. The sample was run on an Illumina NovaSeq 6000. Using fastp at Q25 and MiXCR, TCRdb reprocessed the public reads and kept productive beta chains. Records with the same CDR3 protein are collapsed into one entry carrying the most frequent genes and DNA. The sample includes about 290,000 distinct CDR3 sequences, with around 15% observed a single time. The ten most abundant clones make up approximately 23% of the sample. Specimen: PBMCs or a T cell subset sorted from them (not recorded which). These receptors originate from a man in his late teens or twenties who had mild COVID-19 (a few samples of this study predate the infection). The sample titles of this study are shuffled in the database, so cell type and time point are left out; the donor was told from shared clones.

The rearrangement links TRBV15 to TRBJ1-3; D uncertain. V was clipped by 3 bases and J by 2 bases, with 5 bases between them. The CDR3 consists of 13 residues. CDR1 is LNHNV and CDR2 is YYDKDF in the germline V gene (reference sequence). CDR3 residues: CATSRSAGNTIYF. The CDR3 DNA is TGTGCCACCAGCAGGTCAGCTGGAAACACCATATATTTT.

A remark on this clonotype: The junction departs from germline at one end; a sequencing error may be responsible. The chain joins TRBV4-3 to TRBJ2-1; tentative D call: TRBD2 (6 bases). CDR1 LGHNA and CDR2 YSLEER come from the germline V gene. CDR3 length: 16 residues. For the CDR3, the DNA is TGCGCCAGCAGCCAAGTTGGGACTGCCTTTGGCAATGAGCAGATCTTC. This encodes CASSQVGTAFGNEQIF.

The chain is built from TRBV21-1 and TRBJ2-3; TRBD2, as called in the table, went unchecked against the DNA. TRBV21-1 corresponds to a pseudogene. The CDR3 consists of 17 residues. CDR3 in amino acids: CASSPTQASGGGDTQYF. The DNA of the CDR3 is TGTGCCAGCAGCCCAACCCAGGCTAGCGGGGGTGGAGATACGCAGTATTTT.

Only a few counts were recorded for this clonotype. The rearrangement uses TRBV5-5 and TRBJ2-2; D gene ambiguous. The V gene's germline CDR1 is SGHKS and CDR2 YYEKEE (reference sequence). There are 13 residues in the CDR3. V shed 2 bases and J shed 8 bases, with 10 bases lying between them. The chain's CDR3 is CASSFLLQGELFF. Here the CDR3 DNA reads TGTGCCAGCAGCTTCTTACTCCAAGGGGAGCTGTTTTTT.

The chain has TRBV2 and TRBJ2-3, with a tentative D call TRBD2 (5 bases). The CDR3 runs 17 residues. V was cut by 2 bases and J by 1 base, with 16 bases left in between. From germline, CDR1 is SNHLY and CDR2 FYNNEI. CDR3 nucleotide sequence: TGTGCCAGCAGTGAACAGATCCGGGGATGGGGCACAGATACGCAGTATTTT. This gives the protein CASSEQIRGWGTDTQYF.

The chain is built from TRBV7-9 and TRBJ1-6; D possibly corresponds to TRBD1 (6 bases). Germline lookup yields CDR1 SEHNR and CDR2 FQNEAQ (reference sequence). Between the trimmed V and J ends, which lost 4 bases and 7 bases, there was a span of 8 bases. There are 13 residues in the CDR3. In DNA form, the CDR3 reads TGTGCCAGCAGCTGGACAGTGAATTCACCCCTCCACTTT. Translating it yields CASSWTVNSPLHF.

V gene TRBV30 combines with J gene TRBJ1-1; D possibly corresponds to TRBD1 (5 bases). With 5 bases removed from V and 7 bases from J, the gap between germline ends came to 8 bases. The CDR3 sequence is 10 residues long. Germline V gene sequence: CDR1 GTSNPN, CDR2 SVGIG (reference sequence). The CDR3 here is CAWLGGEAFF. DNA for the CDR3: TGTGCCTGGTTGGGGGGTGAAGCTTTCTTT.

This clonotype was observed a few times. The chain recombines TRBV7-9 with TRBJ1-1; D gene unclear. Trimming took off 4 bases at V and 6 bases at J, with 6 bases between the two ends. The CDR3 spans 11 residues. Germline-derived CDR1 and CDR2 are SEHNR and FQNEAQ (reference sequence). CDR3 region: CASSSRAEAFF. The CDR3, as DNA: TGTGCCAGCAGCTCCCGAGCTGAAGCTTTCTTT. Combining the CDR3 with reference TRBV7-9 and TRBJ1-1 gives the whole variable domain DTGVSQNPRHKITKRGQNVTFRCDPISEHNRLYWYRQTLGQGPEFLTYFQNEAQLEKSRLLSDRFSAERPKGSFSTLEIQRTEQGDSAMYLCASSSRAEAFFGQGTRLTVV.

The rearrangement joins TRBV25-1 to TRBJ2-7; D is perhaps TRBD1 (6 bases). In germline, CDR1 is MGHDK, CDR2 SYGVNS. The CDR3 contains 15 residues. Trimming shortened V by 6 bases and J by 2 bases, and 17 bases separated the two germline ends. The CDR3 nucleotides read TGTGCCAGCAGCTTAGGGGGAGAGGGGGCCTACGAGCAGTACGTC. This sequence encodes CASSLGGEGAYEQYV.

This clonotype has a handful of counts. This chain uses TRBV11-3 with TRBJ2-7, with 9 bases lining up with TRBD1. V shed 5 bases, J shed 4 bases, and the junction held 9 bases outside the gene matches. Germline-derived CDR1 and CDR2 are SGHNT and YENEEA. This CDR3 contains 15 residues. CDR3 sequence (DNA): TGTGCCAGCAGCCTAGGGACAGGGTTCGGATACGAGCAGTACTTC. Translated: CASSLGTGFGYEQYF.

This clonotype has a handful of counts. The V call is TRBV12-3 or TRBV12-4, the J call TRBJ2-3; TRBD2 might be the D (6 bases). Trimming cost V 1 base and J 1 base, with 12 bases left between them. The CDR3 spans 16 residues. This CDR3 is CASSLGSGGGTDTQYF. CDR3 nucleotides: TGTGCCAGCAGTTTAGGGTCAGGCGGGGGCACAGATACGCAGTATTTT.

This clonotype was seen a few times. The rearrangement joins TRBV7-6 to TRBJ1-1, with TRBD1 identical over 8 bases. This CDR3 spans 16 amino acids. Germline V CDR1 and CDR2: SGHVS, FNYEAQ. V shed 1 base and J 6 bases; nucleotides not matched to a gene: 10. In DNA, the CDR3 is TGTGCCAGCAGCTTAGGTCAGGGGGCGTTCGGTGCTGAAGCTTTCTTT. This encodes CASSLGQGAFGAEAFF.

This clonotype was counted at least ten times. CDR3 coding DNA: TGTGCCAGCAGTCAAAGGGATACAGATACGCAGTATTTT. Protein product: CASSQRDTDTQYF. The rearrangement uses TRBV6-4 and TRBJ2-3; no definite D call. The CDR3 is 13 amino acids. Germline values: CDR1 MRHNA, CDR2 SNTAGT. The V and J ends lost 5 bases and 3 bases respectively, with 9 bases between them.

This clonotype has just a few counts. The V call is TRBV11-2, the J call TRBJ2-5, with TRBD2 matching over 8 bases. J gave up 4 bases and V 5 bases, and 6 bases lay outside the gene matches. CDR1 is SGHAT and CDR2 is FQNNGV in the germline V gene. The CDR3 loop spans 14 amino acids. CDR3 region: CASSVSGGRETQYF. The CDR3 DNA follows: TGTGCCAGCAGCGTAAGCGGGGGTCGAGAGACCCAGTACTTC.

The chain recombines TRBV19 with TRBJ1-5; no reliable D call. Between the trimmed V and J ends, which lost 3 bases and 2 bases, there was a span of 11 bases. Germline assignment: CDR1 LNHDA and CDR2 SQIVND (reference sequence). The CDR3 is 15 amino acids. Here the CDR3 DNA reads TGTGCCAGTAGTATGTTAGGGAGTGGCAATCAGCCCCAGCATTTT. Translated: CASSMLGSGNQPQHF.

Only a few counts were recorded for this clonotype. The chain is built from TRBV6-5 and TRBJ1-2; 7 bases agree with TRBD1. Trimming removed 0 bases from V and 8 bases from J; junction bases left unmatched: 12. CDR3 length: 16 residues. CDR1 and CDR2 from the germline V gene are MNHEY and SVGAGI. CDR3 sequence reads: CASSYSEIDRARGYTF. DNA of the CDR3: TGTGCCAGCAGTTACTCTGAAATCGACAGGGCTAGGGGCTACACCTTC.

This clonotype ranks as medium-sized (0.01 to 0.1%). The genes are TRBV5-1 and TRBJ1-5; D not resolved. Looked up from germline, CDR1 is SGHRS and CDR2 is YFSETQ. This CDR3 is 13 amino acids long. Trimming took 1 base from V and 4 from J, leaving 6 bases between them. CDR3 amino acids: CASSLNGNQPQHF. CDR3 DNA: TGCGCCAGCAGCTTGAACGGAAATCAGCCCCAGCATTTT.